The 21 T cell receptor beta chains below were found in one sample sequenced in a study of T cells in women clearing cervical HPV infection. The data were produced by immunoSEQ multiplex PCR, yet TCRdb's version contains in-frame clones alone and is incomplete. This listing includes more than 30,000 clones. The sample comprised blood buffy coat. The receptors come from a woman aged 18 to 75 with a cervical HPV16 infection that either progressed to CIN3+ or cleared (not recorded which).

On this clone itself: The read ends 3 residues early relative to the CDR3; the germline J gene fills the gap. The chain carries TRBV5-1 and TRBJ2-3; no reliable D call. Germline V CDR1 and CDR2: SGHRS, YFSETQ. The CDR3 consists of 13 residues. CDR3: CASSSPIQETQYF. CDR3 bases read: TGCGCCAGCAGCTCGCCTATCCAAGAGACG.

A remark on this clone: The CDR3 end is not reached by the read, which stops 3 residues before it; the germline J gene fills it in. The chain recombines TRBV19 with TRBJ1-4; tentatively, D is TRBD1 (5 bases). Germline assignment: CDR1 LNHDA and CDR2 SQIVND (reference sequence). This CDR3 has 17 amino acids. Trimming cost V 4 bases and J 5 bases, with 20 bases left between them. CDR3 DNA, as far as it was read: TGTGCCAGTAGTAAGAGGGGCTCAGGCCATCAAAATGAAAAA. As protein: CASSKRGSGHQNEK. The whole CDR3 protein is CASSKRGSGHQNEKLFF.

As for this clone: With the read ending 3 residues before the CDR3 end, the germline J gene is used to fill in that end. The chain links TRBV20-1 to TRBJ1-2; D perhaps matches TRBD1 (6 bases). Per the germline V gene, CDR1 is DFQATT and CDR2 is SNEGSKA (reference sequence). Trimming removed 7 bases from V and 7 bases from J, with 13 bases in between. The CDR3 is 11 amino acids. Here the CDR3 reads CSVSPGAGYTF. CDR3 bases read: TGCAGTGTTAGCCCAGGGGCTGGC.

As for this clone: The sequence runs out 3 residues before the end of the CDR3; the remainder is reconstructed from the germline J gene. The chain combines TRBV19 with TRBJ2-2; 12 bases are shared with TRBD2. The CDR3 loop spans 17 amino acids. The germline V gene has CDR1 LNHDA and CDR2 SQIVND (reference sequence). J gave up 2 bases and V 6 bases, and 7 bases lay outside the gene matches. CDR3 sequence reads: CASSRTSGTVNTGELFF. The covered CDR3 bases are TGTGCCAGTAGCAGGACTAGCGGGACGGTCAACACCGGGGAG.

To note about this clone: At one end the junction does not follow the germline gene, possibly because of a read error. The read ends 3 residues before the CDR3 terminus; that terminus is restored from the germline J gene. The identical CDR3 is also encoded by other nucleotide sequences in the sample. The chain recombines TRBV30 with TRBJ1-3; the D gene is possibly TRBD1 (5 bases). Germline V gene sequence: CDR1 GTSNPN, CDR2 SVGIG (reference sequence). CDR3 length: 16 amino acids. The sequenced CDR3 bases are TGTGCCTGGAGTACCCCAAATCAGGGTTCTGGAAACACG. It yields the protein CAWSTPNQGSGNT. The full CDR3 protein is CAWSTPNQGSGNTIYF.

Details on this clone: The CDR3 end falls 3 residues outside the read, so it is completed with the germline J gene. The J gene is TRBJ2-3, the V gene TRBV13; TRBD2 aligns across 7 bases. This CDR3 is 15 amino acids long. Germline CDR1 is PRHDT and CDR2 is FYEKMQ (reference sequence). The CDR3 here is CASRTTGGAQETQYF. Partial CDR3 DNA: TGTGCCAGCAGGACAACGGGGGGAGCCCAAGAGACG.

CDR3 protein: CASSASHEQFF. The part of the CDR3 DNA that was read is TGTGCCAGCAGTGCTAGCCATGAG. V gene TRBV2 combines with J gene TRBJ2-1; D perhaps matches TRBD2 (5 bases). Sequencing ends 3 residues short of the CDR3 end; the germline J gene provides the rest. The CDR3 is 11 amino acids. Germline V gene data show CDR1 as SNHLY and CDR2 as FYNNEI. The V end lost 4 bases, the J end lost 8 bases, and 6 bases lay between the germline ends.

As to this clone: Read coverage stops 3 residues before the CDR3 terminus; the germline J gene supplies the remainder. The rearrangement joins TRBV5-1 to TRBJ1-1; TRBD1 agrees at 11 bases. The CDR3 consists of 17 residues. Germline CDR1 is SGHRS and CDR2 is YFSETQ. V lost 0 bases, J lost 5 bases, and 9 bases stayed unmatched. The CDR3 reads CASSLDPPGTGGTEAFF. CDR3 bases read: TGCGCCAGCAGCTTGGATCCCCCCGGGACAGGGGGAACTGAA. The variable domain in full, with the rest retrieved from reference TRBV5-1 and TRBJ1-1, is KAGVTQTPRYLIKTRGQQVTLSCSPISGHRSVSWYQQTPGQGLQFLFEYFSETQRNKGNFPGRFSGRQFSNSRSEMNVSTLELGDSALYLCASSLDPPGTGGTEAFFGQGTRLTVV.

With respect to this clone: A junction boundary mismatches the germline segment, possibly from a read error. The read ends 3 residues before the CDR3 terminus; that terminus is restored from the germline J gene. The chain uses TRBV2 and TRBJ1-1; TRBD1 aligns across 8 bases. Germline V lookup: CDR1 SNHLY, CDR2 FYNNEI. The CDR3 contains 13 residues. The sequenced part of the CDR3 DNA is TGTGCCAGCAGGGACAGGGTGAACACTGAC. Protein: CASRDRVNTD. The CDR3 as a whole reads CASRDRVNTDAFF. The variable domain in full, with the rest retrieved from reference TRBV2 and TRBJ1-1, is EPEVTQTPSHQVTQMGQEVILRCVPISNHLYFYWYRQILGQKVEFLVSFYNNEISEKSEIFDDQFSVERPDGSNFTLKIRSTKLEDSAMYFCASRDRVNTDAFFGQGTRLTVV.

Comment on this clone: Sequencing ends 3 residues short of the CDR3 end; the germline J gene provides the rest. This sequence joins TRBV11-2 and TRBJ2-1; D gene uncertain. With 0 bases removed from V and 7 bases from J, the gap between germline ends came to 7 bases. Germline V lookup: CDR1 SGHAT, CDR2 FQNNGV. This CDR3 has 13 amino acids. CDR3 loop: CASSLEFSNEQFF. Partial CDR3 DNA: TGTGCCAGCAGCTTAGAATTTAGTAATGAG.

Turning to this clone: The read is 3 residues too short to cover the CDR3 end, so that end is filled in from the germline J gene. The chain recombines TRBV20-1 with TRBJ1-5; 7 bases agree with TRBD1. The germline CDR1 and CDR2 sequences are DFQATT and SNEGSKA (reference sequence). The trim removed 3 bases at V and 7 bases at J, leaving 6 bases unmatched. The CDR3 is 13 residues long. Incomplete CDR3 DNA: TGCAGTGCTAGCTTCAGGGGGGTGCAGCCC. This encodes CSASFRGVQP. The CDR3, in full, reads CSASFRGVQPQHF.

Points on this clone: Sequencing ends 3 residues short of the CDR3 end; the germline J gene provides the rest. The chain uses TRBV7-9 and TRBJ2-3; 11 bases line up with TRBD2. Trimming cost V 0 bases and J 5 bases; bases outside gene matches: 1. There are 15 residues in the CDR3. Germline V gives CDR1 SEHNR, CDR2 FQNEAQ (reference sequence). The CDR3 reads CASSLALAGEDTQYF. Incomplete CDR3 DNA: TGTGCCAGCAGCTTAGCACTAGCGGGAGAAGATACG. Complete variable domain (other parts from reference TRBV7-9 and TRBJ2-3): DTGVSQNPRHKITKRGQNVTFRCDPISEHNRLYWYRQTLGQGPEFLTYFQNEAQLEKSRLLSDRFSAERPKGSFSTLEIQRTEQGDSAMYLCASSLALAGEDTQYFGPGTRLTVL.

For this clone: The read halts 3 residues ahead of the CDR3 end, with the missing end drawn from the germline J gene. This chain uses TRBV28 with TRBJ1-5; 8 nucleotides agree with TRBD1. This CDR3 spans 14 amino acids. The ends lost 6 bases at V and 7 bases at J; junction bases unmatched: 8. Germline CDR1 is MDHEN and CDR2 is SYDVKM. The CDR3 bases that were read are TGTGCCAGCAGCCCGACAGGGGAGATGCAGCCC. Translated, it gives CASSPTGEMQP. The complete CDR3 reads CASSPTGEMQPQHF.

A word on this clone: The CDR3 is cut off 3 residues early in the read; its end comes from the germline J gene. The V call is TRBV30, the J call TRBJ2-1, with TRBD2 identical over 11 bases. The CDR3 loop spans 15 amino acids. The V segment lost 3 bases and the J segment 4 bases; nucleotides outside the gene matches: 5. Germline CDR1 GTSNPN, CDR2 SVGIG (reference sequence). Partial CDR3 DNA: TGTGCCTGGAGGGTACTAGCGGGAGCATACAATGAG. Its translation is CAWRVLAGAYNE. The entire CDR3 sequence reads CAWRVLAGAYNEQFF.

Points on this clone: Coverage ceases 3 residues before the CDR3 finishes, and the germline J gene fills in the end. This chain links TRBV7-2 with TRBJ2-3, with a possible D match to TRBD2 (6 bases). V lost 4 bases, J lost 0 bases, and 11 bases lay in between. Germline lookup yields CDR1 SGHTA and CDR2 FQGNSA. The CDR3 contains 15 residues. CDR3 protein: CASSSDSGSTDTQYF. The sequenced CDR3 bases are TGTGCCAGCAGCTCCGATAGCGGAAGCACAGATACG. Complete variable domain (other parts from reference TRBV7-2 and TRBJ2-3): GAGVSQSPSNKVTEKGKDVELRCDPISGHTALYWYRQSLGQGLEFLIYFQGNSAPDKSGLPSDRFSAERTGGSVSTLTIQRTQQEDSAVYLCASSSDSGSTDTQYFGPGTRLTVL.

A note on this clone: The missing CDR3 end, 3 residues past where the read stops, is filled in from the germline J gene. V usage is TRBV18 and J usage is TRBJ2-1; 10 bases agree with TRBD2. Germline values: CDR1 KGHSH, CDR2 LQKENI. The CDR3 covers 17 residues. The junction had 11 bases not matched to a gene; V was cut back by 3 bases and J by 6 bases. The covered CDR3 bases are TGTGCCAGCTCACCTCAAGCCCTAGCGGGAGCTGGCAATGAG. Its protein is CASSPQALAGAGNE. The CDR3 reads in full as CASSPQALAGAGNEQFF.

CDR3 in amino acids: CASSLTGGRDEQYF. CDR3 bases read: TGTGCCAGCAGCTTAACAGGGGGCAGGGACGAG. V and J are TRBV7-3 and TRBJ2-7; 7 bases are a match to TRBD1. The CDR3 extends 3 residues past the end of the read, so its final part is completed from the germline J gene. Trimming at V came to 0 bases and at J to 5 bases, leaving 4 bases not matched to a gene. Germline loops: CDR1 SGHTA, CDR2 FQGTGA. CDR3 length: 14 residues.

As regards this clone: Coverage ceases 3 residues before the CDR3 finishes, and the germline J gene fills in the end. The V call is TRBV28, the J call TRBJ1-5; possibly TRBD1 for D (5 bases). V was shortened by 3 bases and J by 1 base, with 10 bases between the two germline ends. Germline CDR1 and CDR2: MDHEN and SYDVKM. The CDR3 consists of 15 residues. CDR3 region: CASSFSGGSNQPQHF. CDR3 bases read: TGTGCCAGCAGTTTTTCCGGGGGGAGCAATCAGCCC.

Worth noting for this clone: The read terminates 3 residues ahead of where the CDR3 ends, so the germline J gene completes it. The chain recombines TRBV5-1 with TRBJ2-2, with 8 bases fitting TRBD2. This CDR3 has 14 residues. Germline lookup yields CDR1 SGHRS and CDR2 YFSETQ. The V segment lost 3 bases and the J segment 6 bases; nucleotides outside the gene matches: 4. Incomplete CDR3 DNA: TGCGCCAGCAGCTCAAGGACTAGCTCCGGGGAG. It translates to CASSSRTSSGE. The complete CDR3 reads CASSSRTSSGELFF. The full variable domain, completed using reference TRBV5-1 and TRBJ2-2, is KAGVTQTPRYLIKTRGQQVTLSCSPISGHRSVSWYQQTPGQGLQFLFEYFSETQRNKGNFPGRFSGRQFSNSRSEMNVSTLELGDSALYLCASSSRTSSGELFFGEGSRLTVL.

Turning to this clone: Read sequence stops 3 residues before the CDR3 end, and the germline J gene provides the missing end. The chain carries TRBV12-3 or TRBV12-4 and TRBJ2-1; TRBD2 matches at 8 bases. V lost 6 bases and J lost 7; bases outside the gene matches: 17. The CDR3 is 17 amino acids. CDR3 residues: CASSPNLGTRSSNEQFF. Incomplete CDR3 DNA: TGTGCCAGCAGCCCTAATTTGGGGACTAGATCGTCTAATGAG.

As concerns this clone: The CDR3 end lies 3 residues beyond the end of the read and is filled in from the germline J gene. The chain is built from TRBV28 and TRBJ1-1, with 8 positions matching TRBD1. CDR1 is MDHEN, CDR2 SYDVKM, per germline. The CDR3 consists of 16 residues. V dropped 6 bases and J dropped 5; count of bases not matched to a gene: 14. The CDR3 region is CASSTHSLDRDTEAFF. The CDR3 bases that were read are TGTGCCAGCAGCACCCACTCCCTGGACAGGGATACTGAA. Together with reference TRBV28 and TRBJ1-1, the CDR3 gives the full variable domain: DVKVTQSSRYLVKRTGEKVFLECVQDMDHENMFWYRQDPGLGLRLIYFSYDVKMKEKGDIPEGYSVSREKKERFSLILESASTNQTSMYLCASSTHSLDRDTEAFFGQGTRLTVV.